Sequencing of this T cell receptor beta chain was carried out in a study of cytomegalovirus exposure and HLA in healthy donors. The primer mix had 60 Vbeta and 13 Jbeta primers. Using immunoSEQ multiplex PCR, the repertoire was profiled, and TCRdb retains in-frame clones only, with some absent. The sample contains 130,000 to 150,000 clones, 73% of which appear only once. The V and J ends lost 2 bases and 7 bases, in that order; junction bases with no gene match: 11. Germline V gene sequence: CDR1 MGHRA, CDR2 YSYEKL. The CDR3 has 17 residues. The specimen sequenced was PBMCs. The V gene is TRBV4-1, the J gene TRBJ1-6; 7 positions match TRBD1. This clonotype originated in a human donor in good health. DNA for the CDR3: TGCGCCAGCAGCCAACCCATCAGGGGGTCAAGGAATTCACCCCTCCACTTT. Its translation: CASSQPIRGSRNSPLHF.